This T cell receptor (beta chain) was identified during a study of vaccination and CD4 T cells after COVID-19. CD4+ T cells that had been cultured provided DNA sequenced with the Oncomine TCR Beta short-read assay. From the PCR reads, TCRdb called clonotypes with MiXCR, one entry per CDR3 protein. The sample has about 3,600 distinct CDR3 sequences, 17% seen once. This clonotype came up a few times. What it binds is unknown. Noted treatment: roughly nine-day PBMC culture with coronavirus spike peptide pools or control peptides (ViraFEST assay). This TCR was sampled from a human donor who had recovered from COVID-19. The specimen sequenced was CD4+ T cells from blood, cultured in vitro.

The CDR3 loop is CASSLFGYTF. In nucleotides, the CDR3 is TGTGCCAGCAGTTTATTCGGCTACACCTTC. The chain has TRBV12-3 or TRBV12-4 and TRBJ1-2; the D is unclear. This CDR3 contains 10 residues. V was shortened by 2 bases and J by 8 bases, with 3 bases between the two germline ends.